This TCR beta chain stems from a study of blood T cell repertoires in COVID-19. V was pared by 2 bases and J by 5 bases, with 8 bases of the junction left unmatched. In germline, CDR1 is SGHTA, CDR2 FQGNSA. This CDR3 has 15 residues. The assay was immunoSEQ multiplex PCR, and TCRdb's table has in-frame clones only and misses some. The table shows around 160,000 clones, with 88% occurring only once. The specimen was peripheral blood. The chain carries TRBV7-2 and TRBJ1-2, with 7 bases aligning to TRBD1. This receptor was taken from a human donor in a cohort sampled during active COVID-19. This CDR3 is CASSLNRQTGYGYTF. CDR3 DNA: TGTGCCAGCAGCTTAAATAGGCAGACAGGGTATGGCTACACCTTC.